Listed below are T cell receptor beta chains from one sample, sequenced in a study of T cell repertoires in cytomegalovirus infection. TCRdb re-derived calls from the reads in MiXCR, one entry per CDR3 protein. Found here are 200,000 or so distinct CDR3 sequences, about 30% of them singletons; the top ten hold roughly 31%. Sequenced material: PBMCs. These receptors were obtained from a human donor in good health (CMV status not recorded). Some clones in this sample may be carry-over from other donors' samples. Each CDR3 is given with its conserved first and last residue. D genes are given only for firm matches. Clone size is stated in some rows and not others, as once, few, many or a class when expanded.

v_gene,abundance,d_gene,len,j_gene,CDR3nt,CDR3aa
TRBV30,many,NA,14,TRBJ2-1,TGTGCCTGGAGTGTAAAGGGCCAATACAATGAGCAGTTCTTC,CAWSVKGQYNEQFF
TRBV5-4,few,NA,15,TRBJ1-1,TGTGCCAGCAGCTTGCCGGGACCCCAGGGCGCTGAAGCTTTCTTT,CASSLPGPQGAEAFF
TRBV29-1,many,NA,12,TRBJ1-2,TGCAGCGTCGGAGAGGGGGAGGGTGGCTACACCTTC,CSVGEGEGGYTF
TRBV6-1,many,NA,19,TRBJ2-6,TGTGCCAGCAGTGAAGGTATGCAGGGAGCAGTTTCTGGGGCCAACGTCCTGACTTTC,CASSEGMQGAVSGANVLTF
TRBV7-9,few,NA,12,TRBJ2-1,TGTGCCAGCAGCTTCCGCGGAGATGAGCAGTTCTTC,CASSFRGDEQFF
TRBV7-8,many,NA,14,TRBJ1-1,TGTGCCAGCAGCGCGCAGACGGGTGACACTGAAGCTTTCTTT,CASSAQTGDTEAFF
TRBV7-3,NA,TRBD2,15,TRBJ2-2,TGTGCCAGCAGCGGGGGGGACCCCCCGACCGGGGAGCTGTTTTTT,CASSGGDPPTGELFF
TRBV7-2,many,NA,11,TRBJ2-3,TGTGCCAGCAGTTCCATGGATACGCAGTATTTT,CASSSMDTQYF
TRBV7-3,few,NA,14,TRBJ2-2,TGTGCCAGCAGCCCCGGGGACCGGAACGGGGAGCTGTTTTTT,CASSPGDRNGELFF
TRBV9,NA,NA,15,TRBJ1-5,TGTGCCAGCAGCCCGGGGGGCCCCCCCAATCAGCCCCAGCATTTT,CASSPGGPPNQPQHF
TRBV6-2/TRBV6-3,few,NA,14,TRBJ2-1,TGTGCCAGCAGCCGACTAGACCCCTACAATGAGCAGTTCTTC,CASSRLDPYNEQFF
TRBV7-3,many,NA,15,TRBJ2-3,TGTGCCAGCAGCTTAAGAAGGGGTGGCACAGATACGCAGTATTTT,CASSLRRGGTDTQYF
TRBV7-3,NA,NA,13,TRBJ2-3,TGTGCCAGCAGCTCCCCCCAGGCCCATACGCAGTATTTT,CASSSPQAHTQYF
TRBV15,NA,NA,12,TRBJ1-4,TGTGCCACCAGCAGAGAGGCTGAAAAACTGGTTTTT,CATSREAEKLVF
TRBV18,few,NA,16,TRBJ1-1,TGTGCCAGCTCACCACGCGAAGGGCTACCACTTATTGAAGCTTTCTTT,CASSPREGLPLIEAFF
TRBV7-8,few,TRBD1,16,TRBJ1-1,TGTGCCAGCAGCGCTAACTACAGGGGTTATAACACTGAAGCTTTCTTT,CASSANYRGYNTEAFF
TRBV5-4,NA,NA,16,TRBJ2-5,TGTGCCAGCAGCTTGTTCCGGGGGCGGGGACAAGAGACCCAGTACTTC,CASSLFRGRGQETQYF
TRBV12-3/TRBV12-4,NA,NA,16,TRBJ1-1,TGTGCCAGCAGTTCACCTTTGACAGGAGGAGGCACTGAAGCTTTCTTT,CASSSPLTGGGTEAFF
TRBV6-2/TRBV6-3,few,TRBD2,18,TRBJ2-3,TGTGCCAGCAGCCGCGGGACTAGCGGGGGCCTTAGCACAGATACGCAGTATTTT,CASSRGTSGGLSTDTQYF
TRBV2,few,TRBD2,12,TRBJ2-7,TGTGCCAGCGGCGGGAGCTCCTACGAGCAGTACTTC,CASGGSSYEQYF
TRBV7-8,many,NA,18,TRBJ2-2,TGTGCCAGCAGCTTAGGCTGGAGACACCCGGCGAACACCGGGGAGCTGTTTTTT,CASSLGWRHPANTGELFF